This TCR beta chain emerged from a study of CD8 T cells in Susac syndrome. Random hexamers were used to reverse transcribe the RNA input (about 0.5 to 1 ug). Amplification of TCR beta CDR3 across 54 Vbeta and 13 Jbeta was performed with immunoSEQ multiplex PCR. TCRdb itself ran the immunoSEQ multiplex PCR reads through MiXCR, one entry per CDR3 protein. Here the sample spans some 100,000 distinct CDR3 sequences, 85% to 95% being singletons. Of note for this clonotype: Its target is not known.

Study-wide results and limits: That the number of individuals in its TCR sequencing and HLA analysis was relatively small was acknowledged by the study.

Sequenced input: CD4+ T cells from PBMCs. The receptor's source is a human donor with multiple sclerosis.

This CDR3 reads CSARKGGGADTQYF. The DNA for the CDR3 is TGCAGTGCTAGAAAGGGCGGGGGCGCAGATACGCAGTATTTT. This chain connects TRBV20-1 to TRBJ2-3; D may be TRBD2 (7 bases). V was pared by 2 bases and J by 4 bases, with 13 bases between. The germline gives CDR1 DFQATT, CDR2 SNEGSKA (reference sequence). This CDR3 comprises 14 residues.